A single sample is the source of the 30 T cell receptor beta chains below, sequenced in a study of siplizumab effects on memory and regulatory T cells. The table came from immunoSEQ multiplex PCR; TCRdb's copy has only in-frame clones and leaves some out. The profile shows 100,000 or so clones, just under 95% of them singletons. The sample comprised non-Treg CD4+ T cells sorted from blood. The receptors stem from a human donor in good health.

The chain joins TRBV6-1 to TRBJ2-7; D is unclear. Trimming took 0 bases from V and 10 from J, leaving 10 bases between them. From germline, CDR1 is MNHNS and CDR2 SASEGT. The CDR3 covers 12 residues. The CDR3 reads CASSEASVAQYF. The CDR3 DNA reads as TGTGCCAGCAGTGAAGCGTCGGTAGCTCAGTACTTC.

This chain's CDR3 is CASRKLTGGVGVNTEAFF. The CDR3 nucleotides read TGTGCCAGCAGAAAACTAACAGGGGGCGTCGGGGTGAACACTGAAGCTTTCTTT. The chain uses TRBV2 and TRBJ1-1; 9 bases match TRBD1. This CDR3 spans 18 amino acids. Germline-derived CDR1 and CDR2 are SNHLY and FYNNEI. J was trimmed by 0 bases and V by 6 bases; bases with no gene match: 14.

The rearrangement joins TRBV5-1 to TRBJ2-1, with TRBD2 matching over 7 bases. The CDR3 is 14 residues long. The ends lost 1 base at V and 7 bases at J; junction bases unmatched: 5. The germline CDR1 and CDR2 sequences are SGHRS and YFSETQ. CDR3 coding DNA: TGCGCCAGCAGCTTGATTAGCGGGCCTAATGAGCAGTTCTTC. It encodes CASSLISGPNEQFF.

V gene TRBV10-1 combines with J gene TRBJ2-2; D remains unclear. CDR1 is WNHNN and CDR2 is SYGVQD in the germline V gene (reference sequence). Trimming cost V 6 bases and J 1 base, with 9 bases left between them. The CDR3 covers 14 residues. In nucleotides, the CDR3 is TGCGCCAGCAGAGAAGAATGGAACACCGGGGAGCTGTTTTTT. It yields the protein CASREEWNTGELFF.

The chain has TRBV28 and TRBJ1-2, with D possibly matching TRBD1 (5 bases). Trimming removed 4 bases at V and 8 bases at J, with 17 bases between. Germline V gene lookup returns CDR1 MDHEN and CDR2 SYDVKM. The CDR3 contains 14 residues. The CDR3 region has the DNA TGTGCCAGCAGTTCCCCTGGTTGGGGGAACGGCTACACCTTC. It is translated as CASSSPGWGNGYTF.

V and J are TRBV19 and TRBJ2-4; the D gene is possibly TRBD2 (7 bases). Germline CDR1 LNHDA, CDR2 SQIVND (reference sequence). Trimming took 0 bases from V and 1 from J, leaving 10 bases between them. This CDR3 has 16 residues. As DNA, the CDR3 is TGTGCCAGTAGTATAGACGGCGGGGGCGCCAAAAACATTCAGTACTTC. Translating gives CASSIDGGGAKNIQYF.

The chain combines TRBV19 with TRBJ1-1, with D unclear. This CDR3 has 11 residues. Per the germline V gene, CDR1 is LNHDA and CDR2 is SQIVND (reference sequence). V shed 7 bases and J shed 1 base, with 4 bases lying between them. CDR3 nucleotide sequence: TGTGCCAGTAAAACGAACACTGAAGCTTTCTTT. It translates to CASKTNTEAFF.

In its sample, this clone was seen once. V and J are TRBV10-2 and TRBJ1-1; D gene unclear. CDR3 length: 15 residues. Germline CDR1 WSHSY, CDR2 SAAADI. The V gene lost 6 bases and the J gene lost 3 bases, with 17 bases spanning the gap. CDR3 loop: CASRISPDGDTEAFF. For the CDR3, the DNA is TGCGCCAGCAGAATCTCCCCGGACGGAGACACTGAAGCTTTCTTT.

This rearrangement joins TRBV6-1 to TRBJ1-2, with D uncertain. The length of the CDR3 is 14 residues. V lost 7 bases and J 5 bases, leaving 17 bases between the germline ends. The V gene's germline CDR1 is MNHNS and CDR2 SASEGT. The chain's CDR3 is CASMGFLSEYGYTF. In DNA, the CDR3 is TGTGCCAGCATGGGGTTTCTGTCAGAGTATGGCTACACCTTC.

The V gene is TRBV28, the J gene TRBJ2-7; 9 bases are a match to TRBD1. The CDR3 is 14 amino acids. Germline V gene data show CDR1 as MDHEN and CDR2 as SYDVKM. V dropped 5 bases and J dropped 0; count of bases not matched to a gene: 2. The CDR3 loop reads CASSGTGSSYEQYF. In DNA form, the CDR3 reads TGTGCCAGCAGTGGGACAGGGAGCTCCTACGAGCAGTACTTC.

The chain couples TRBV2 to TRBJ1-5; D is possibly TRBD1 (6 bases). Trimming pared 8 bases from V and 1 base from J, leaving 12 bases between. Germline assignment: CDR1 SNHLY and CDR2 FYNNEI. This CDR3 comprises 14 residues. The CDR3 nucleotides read TGTGCCAGCCACAGGGCTGAGAGCAATCAGCCCCAGCATTTT. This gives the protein CASHRAESNQPQHF.

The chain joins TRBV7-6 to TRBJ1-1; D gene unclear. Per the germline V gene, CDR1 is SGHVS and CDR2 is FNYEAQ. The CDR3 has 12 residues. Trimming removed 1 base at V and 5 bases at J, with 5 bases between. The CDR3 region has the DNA TGTGCCAGCAGCTTAGTGGCGACTGAAGCTTTCTTT. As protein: CASSLVATEAFF.

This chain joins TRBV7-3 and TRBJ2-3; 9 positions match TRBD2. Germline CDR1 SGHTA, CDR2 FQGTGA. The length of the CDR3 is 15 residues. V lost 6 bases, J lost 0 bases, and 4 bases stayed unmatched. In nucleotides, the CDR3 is TGTGCCAGCAGACTCAGCGGGGGGAGCACAGATACGCAGTATTTT. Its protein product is CASRLSGGSTDTQYF.

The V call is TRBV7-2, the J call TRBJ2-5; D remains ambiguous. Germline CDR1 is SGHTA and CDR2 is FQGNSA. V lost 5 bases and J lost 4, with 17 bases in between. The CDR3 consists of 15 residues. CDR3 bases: TGTGCCAGCAGCCTTACGGTATCCTTGGGAGAGACCCAGTACTTC. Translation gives CASSLTVSLGETQYF.

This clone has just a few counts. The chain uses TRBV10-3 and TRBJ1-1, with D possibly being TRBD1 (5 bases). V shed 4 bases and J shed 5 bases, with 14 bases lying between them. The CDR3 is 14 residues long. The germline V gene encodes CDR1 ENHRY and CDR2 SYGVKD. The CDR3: CAISGAKGWTEAFF. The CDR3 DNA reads TGTGCCATCAGTGGGGCCAAGGGGTGGACTGAAGCTTTCTTT.

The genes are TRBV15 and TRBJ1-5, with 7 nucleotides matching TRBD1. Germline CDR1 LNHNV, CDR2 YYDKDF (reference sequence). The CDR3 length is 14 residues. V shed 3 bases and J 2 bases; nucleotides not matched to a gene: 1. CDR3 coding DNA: TGTGCCACCAGCAGCGGACAGGGCAATCAGCCCCAGCATTTT. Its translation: CATSSGQGNQPQHF.

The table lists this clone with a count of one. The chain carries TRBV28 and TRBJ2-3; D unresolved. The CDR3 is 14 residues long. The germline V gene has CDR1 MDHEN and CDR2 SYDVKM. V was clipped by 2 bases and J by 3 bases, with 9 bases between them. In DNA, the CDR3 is TGTGCCAGCAGTTTAGGGCGATGGACAGATACGCAGTATTTT. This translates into CASSLGRWTDTQYF.

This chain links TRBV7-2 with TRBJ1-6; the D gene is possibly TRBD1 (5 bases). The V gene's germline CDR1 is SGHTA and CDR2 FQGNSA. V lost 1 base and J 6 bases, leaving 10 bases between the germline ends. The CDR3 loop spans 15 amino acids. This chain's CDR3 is CASSLGGASNSPLHF. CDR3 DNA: TGTGCCAGCAGCTTAGGGGGCGCCTCTAATTCACCCCTCCACTTT.

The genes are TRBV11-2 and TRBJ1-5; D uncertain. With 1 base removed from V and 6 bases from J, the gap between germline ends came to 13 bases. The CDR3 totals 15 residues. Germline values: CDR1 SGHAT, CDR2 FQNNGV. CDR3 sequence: CASSLGYGLAQPQHF. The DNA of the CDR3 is TGTGCCAGCAGCTTAGGATACGGATTAGCTCAGCCCCAGCATTTT. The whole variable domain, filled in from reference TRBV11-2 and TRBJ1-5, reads EAGVAQSPRYKIIEKRQSVAFWCNPISGHATLYWYQQILGQGPKLLIQFQNNGVVDDSQLPKDRFSAERLKGVDSTLKIQPAKLEDSAVYLCASSLGYGLAQPQHFGDGTRLSIL.

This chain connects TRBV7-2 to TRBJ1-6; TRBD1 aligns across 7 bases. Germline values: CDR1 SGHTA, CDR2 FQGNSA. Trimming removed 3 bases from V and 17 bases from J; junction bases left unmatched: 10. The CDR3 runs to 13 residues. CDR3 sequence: CASSFSLGDSVHF. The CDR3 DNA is TGTGCCAGCAGCTTCTCTCTGGGGGACAGTGTCCACTTT.

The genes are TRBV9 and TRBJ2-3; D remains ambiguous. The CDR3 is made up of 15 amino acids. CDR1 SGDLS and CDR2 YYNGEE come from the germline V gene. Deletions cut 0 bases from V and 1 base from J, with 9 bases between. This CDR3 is CASSVAPTGTDTQYF. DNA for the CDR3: TGTGCCAGCAGCGTAGCTCCAACCGGCACAGATACGCAGTATTTT.

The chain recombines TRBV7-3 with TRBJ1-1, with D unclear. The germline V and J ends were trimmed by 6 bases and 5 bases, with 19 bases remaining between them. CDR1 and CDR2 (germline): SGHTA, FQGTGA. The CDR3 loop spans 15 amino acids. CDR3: CASRANGGIGTEAFF. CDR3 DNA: TGTGCCAGCAGGGCTAACGGAGGGATCGGGACTGAAGCTTTCTTT.

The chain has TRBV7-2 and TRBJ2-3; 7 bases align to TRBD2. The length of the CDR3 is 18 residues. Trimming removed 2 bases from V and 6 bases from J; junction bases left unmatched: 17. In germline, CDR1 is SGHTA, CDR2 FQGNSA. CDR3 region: CASSLLTSGVGVWDTQYF. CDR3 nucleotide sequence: TGTGCCAGCAGCTTATTGACGAGCGGGGTTGGGGTTTGGGATACGCAGTATTTT.

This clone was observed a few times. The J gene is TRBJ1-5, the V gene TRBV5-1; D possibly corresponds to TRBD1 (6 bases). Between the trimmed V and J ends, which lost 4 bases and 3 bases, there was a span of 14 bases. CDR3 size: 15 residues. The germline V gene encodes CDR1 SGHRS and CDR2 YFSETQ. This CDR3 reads CASSPDNRVNQPQHF. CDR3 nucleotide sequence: TGCGCCAGCAGCCCGGATAACAGGGTCAATCAGCCCCAGCATTTT.

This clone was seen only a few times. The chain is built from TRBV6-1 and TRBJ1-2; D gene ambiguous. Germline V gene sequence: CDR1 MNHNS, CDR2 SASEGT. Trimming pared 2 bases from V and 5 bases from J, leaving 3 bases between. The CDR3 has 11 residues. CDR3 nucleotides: TGTGCCAGCAGTGAACTATATGGCTACACCTTC. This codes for CASSELYGYTF.

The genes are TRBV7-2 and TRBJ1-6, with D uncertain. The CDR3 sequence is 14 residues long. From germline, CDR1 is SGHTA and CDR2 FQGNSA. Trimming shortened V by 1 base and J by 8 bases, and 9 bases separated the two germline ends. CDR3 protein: CASSLGTAYSPLHF. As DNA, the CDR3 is TGTGCCAGCAGCTTAGGCACGGCTTATTCACCCCTCCACTTT. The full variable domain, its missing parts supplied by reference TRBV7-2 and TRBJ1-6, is GAGVSQSPSNKVTEKGKDVELRCDPISGHTALYWYRQSLGQGLEFLIYFQGNSAPDKSGLPSDRFSAERTGGSVSTLTIQRTQQEDSAVYLCASSLGTAYSPLHFGNGTRLTVT.

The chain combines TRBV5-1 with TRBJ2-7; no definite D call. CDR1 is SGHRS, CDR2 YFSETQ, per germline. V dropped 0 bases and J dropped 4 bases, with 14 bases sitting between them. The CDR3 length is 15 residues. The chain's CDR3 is CASSLAPSYMYEQYF. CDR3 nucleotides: TGCGCCAGCAGCTTGGCCCCGTCGTACATGTACGAGCAGTACTTC.

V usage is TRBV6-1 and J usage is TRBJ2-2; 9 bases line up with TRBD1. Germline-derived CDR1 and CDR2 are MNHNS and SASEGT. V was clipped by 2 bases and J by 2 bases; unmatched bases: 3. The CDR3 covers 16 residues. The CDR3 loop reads CASSEKDRGNTGELFF. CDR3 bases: TGTGCCAGCAGTGAAAAGGACAGGGGCAACACCGGGGAGCTGTTTTTT.

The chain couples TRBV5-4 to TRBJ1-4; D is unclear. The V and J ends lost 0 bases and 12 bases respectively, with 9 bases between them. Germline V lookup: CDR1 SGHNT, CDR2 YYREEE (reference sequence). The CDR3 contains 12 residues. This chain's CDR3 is CASSLEWSELFF. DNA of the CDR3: TGTGCCAGCAGCTTGGAGTGGTCTGAACTGTTTTTT.

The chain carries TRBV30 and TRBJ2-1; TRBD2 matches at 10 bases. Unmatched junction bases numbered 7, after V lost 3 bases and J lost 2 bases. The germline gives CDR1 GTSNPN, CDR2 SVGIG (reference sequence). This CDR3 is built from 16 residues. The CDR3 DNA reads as TGTGCCTGGAGAGGACCGGGACTAGCGACCTACAATGAGCAGTTCTTC. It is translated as CAWRGPGLATYNEQFF.